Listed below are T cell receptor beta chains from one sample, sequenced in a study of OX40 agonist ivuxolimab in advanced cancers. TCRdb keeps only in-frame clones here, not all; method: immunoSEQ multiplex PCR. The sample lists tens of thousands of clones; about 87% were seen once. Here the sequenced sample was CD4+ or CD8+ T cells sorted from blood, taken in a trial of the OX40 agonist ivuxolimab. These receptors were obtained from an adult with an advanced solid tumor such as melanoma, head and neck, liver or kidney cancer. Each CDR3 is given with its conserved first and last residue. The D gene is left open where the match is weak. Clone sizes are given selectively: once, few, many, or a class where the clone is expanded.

CDR3: CASPPRAGRWIQYF; DNA: TGTGCCAGCCCCCCCCGGGCGGGGCGCTGGATTCAGTACTTC; J: TRBJ2-4; D: NA; size: NA; V: TRBV21-1
CDR3: CASSLVGELFF; DNA: TGTGCCAGCAGCTTAGTTGGGGAGCTGTTTTTT; J: TRBJ2-2; D: NA; size: few; V: TRBV7-6
CDR3: CASSQGAWTEAFF; DNA: TGTGCCAGCTCCCAGGGGGCTTGGACTGAAGCTTTCTTT; J: TRBJ1-1; D: TRBD1; size: NA; V: TRBV18
CDR3: CASSLRGTGGGETQYF; DNA: TGTGCCAGCAGCTTGCGTGGGACAGGGGGAGGTGAGACCCAGTACTTC; J: TRBJ2-5; D: TRBD1; size: NA; V: TRBV5-6
CDR3: CAWEQGFNQPQHF; DNA: TGTGCATGGGAACAGGGGTTCAATCAGCCCCAGCATTTT; J: TRBJ1-5; D: TRBD1; size: NA; V: TRBV30
CDR3: CARGQGVGEQYF; DNA: TGTGCCAGAGGACAGGGTGTGGGGGAGCAGTACTTC; J: TRBJ2-7; D: TRBD1; size: few; V: TRBV19
CDR3: CASSLGSLETQYF; DNA: TGTGCCAGCAGCTTGGGTTCGCTCGAGACCCAGTACTTC; J: TRBJ2-5; D: NA; size: NA; V: TRBV11-1
CDR3: CASSQFRVSYEQYF; DNA: TGCGCCAGCAGCCAATTCAGGGTTTCCTACGAGCAGTACTTC; J: TRBJ2-7; D: NA; size: NA; V: TRBV4-1
CDR3: CASSSYIRSGANVLTF; DNA: TGTGCCAGCTCATCCTACATTAGGTCTGGGGCCAACGTCCTGACTTTC; J: TRBJ2-6; D: NA; size: NA; V: TRBV18
CDR3: CASSSRAERTGELFF; DNA: TGTGCCAGCAGCTCCAGAGCGGAGCGAACCGGGGAGCTGTTTTTT; J: TRBJ2-2; D: NA; size: NA; V: TRBV5-4
CDR3: CAISESPETQYF; DNA: TGTGCCATCAGTGAGTCGCCGGAGACCCAGTACTTC; J: TRBJ2-5; D: NA; size: NA; V: TRBV10-3
CDR3: CASSTPDRGRNQPQHF; DNA: TGTGCCAGTAGTACCCCGGACAGGGGACGGAATCAGCCCCAGCATTTT; J: TRBJ1-5; D: TRBD1; size: NA; V: TRBV19
CDR3: CASSRTSGIYEQFF; DNA: TGTGCCAGCAGTCGAACTAGCGGGATTTATGAGCAGTTCTTC; J: TRBJ2-1; D: TRBD2; size: NA; V: TRBV6-5
CDR3: CASSYVQGSEAFF; DNA: TGTGCCAGCAGTTACGTACAGGGGTCTGAAGCTTTCTTT; J: TRBJ1-1; D: TRBD1; size: NA; V: TRBV6-6
CDR3: CAWDPNTGELFF; DNA: TGTGCCTGGGATCCGAACACCGGGGAGCTGTTTTTT; J: TRBJ2-2; D: NA; size: NA; V: TRBV30
CDR3: CASSLTWNTEAFF; DNA: TGTGCCAGCAGCTTAACCTGGAACACTGAAGCTTTCTTT; J: TRBJ1-1; D: NA; size: NA; V: TRBV11-1
CDR3: CASSLRGAGTEAFF; DNA: TGTGCCAGCAGCTTAAGGGGGGCAGGCACTGAAGCTTTCTTT; J: TRBJ1-1; D: NA; size: NA; V: TRBV7-9
CDR3: CASSWGRAYNEQFF; DNA: TGTGCCAGTAGTTGGGGCAGGGCTTACAATGAGCAGTTCTTC; J: TRBJ2-1; D: NA; size: NA; V: TRBV19
CDR3: CASSTTENTEAFF; DNA: TGTGCCAGCTCTACCACCGAGAACACTGAAGCTTTCTTT; J: TRBJ1-1; D: NA; size: NA; V: TRBV18
CDR3: CASSQETGWNSPLHF; DNA: TGCGCCAGCAGCCAAGAAACAGGGTGGAATTCACCCCTCCACTTT; J: TRBJ1-6; D: NA; size: NA; V: TRBV4-3
CDR3: CASSPTNRARQGTDTQYF; DNA: TGTGCCAGCAGCCCAACGAACAGGGCGAGGCAGGGCACAGATACGCAGTATTTT; J: TRBJ2-3; D: NA; size: once; V: TRBV5-4
CDR3: CASSQGRGFGAKNIQYF; DNA: TGCGCCAGCAGCCAAGGAAGGGGGTTTGGTGCCAAAAACATTCAGTACTTC; J: TRBJ2-4; D: NA; size: NA; V: TRBV4-1
CDR3: CASSLRTGHYEQYF; DNA: TGTGCCAGCAGTTTGAGGACAGGACACTACGAGCAGTACTTC; J: TRBJ2-7; D: TRBD1; size: once; V: TRBV27
CDR3: CASSLPGNQETQYF; DNA: TGTGCCAGCAGCTTGCCAGGCAACCAAGAGACCCAGTACTTC; J: TRBJ2-5; D: NA; size: NA; V: TRBV11-2
CDR3: CASSVGYLGPTTEAFF; DNA: TGTGCCAGCAGCGTAGGGTATCTGGGGCCGACCACTGAAGCTTTCTTT; J: TRBJ1-1; D: NA; size: once; V: TRBV9
CDR3: CASSSPRSQEQFF; DNA: TGTGCCAGTAGTTCCCCCCGGAGCCAAGAGCAGTTCTTC; J: TRBJ2-1; D: NA; size: NA; V: TRBV19
CDR3: CASSGTQGIANEKLFF; DNA: TGTGCCAGTAGTGGAACACAGGGGATTGCTAATGAAAAACTGTTTTTT; J: TRBJ1-4; D: TRBD1; size: NA; V: TRBV19
CDR3: CASSFSDRTYEQYF; DNA: TGTGCCAGCAGCTTCTCCGACAGAACCTACGAGCAGTACTTC; J: TRBJ2-7; D: NA; size: once; V: TRBV7-2
CDR3: CASSSTPHFNYGYTF; DNA: TGTGCCAGCAGTTCAACCCCACATTTTAACTATGGCTACACCTTC; J: TRBJ1-2; D: NA; size: NA; V: TRBV27
CDR3: CASSQVAGSDTQYF; DNA: TGTGCCAGCAGCCAAGTAGCGGGGTCAGATACGCAGTATTTT; J: TRBJ2-3; D: TRBD2; size: NA; V: TRBV11-2
CDR3: CASSLDGSRNQPQHF; DNA: TGTGCCAGCAGCTTAGATGGCAGCCGAAATCAGCCCCAGCATTTT; J: TRBJ1-5; D: NA; size: NA; V: TRBV7-2